The T cell receptor beta chain under discussion was sequenced for a study of shared clonotypes between healthy human individuals. Each PCR replicate from the sorted subsets contained 150 to 250 ng DNA, which is some 30,000 T cell genomes. Sequenced by immunoSEQ multiplex PCR; TCRdb stores in-frame clones only, minus some. Found here are over 2,000,000 clones, roughly 95% of them singletons; the top ten hold roughly 1.7%. This clone was seen a single time. This CDR3 contains 15 residues. Looked up from germline, CDR1 is SEHNR and CDR2 is FQNEAQ (reference sequence). With 10 bases removed from V and 0 bases from J, the gap between germline ends came to 15 bases. Naive CD8 cells lacked CD45RO and underwent positive selection for CCR7, leaving out terminally differentiated effector memory CD45RA+ cells.

This sequence originates from a man between 18 and 29 years old in good health. Some clones in this sample may be carry-over from other donors' samples. The source material was naive CD8+ T cells from PBMCs. V is TRBV7-9 and J is TRBJ1-4; D unclear. CDR3: CATQRPFATNEKLFF. DNA of the CDR3: TGTGCCACCCAGAGACCGTTCGCAACTAATGAAAAACTGTTTTTT.